What follows are 5 T cell receptor beta chains derived from one specimen sequenced in a study of cytomegalovirus exposure and HLA in healthy donors. The PCR had 60 Vbeta and 13 Jbeta primers. Sequenced by immunoSEQ multiplex PCR; TCRdb stores in-frame clones only, minus some. The data contain about 140,000 clones, around 9% of them seen just once; the ten biggest clones take up roughly 6.4%. Input material: PBMCs. All receptors come from a woman between 40 and 55 years old in good health and CMV-seropositive.

The sample holds a few counts of this clone. At one end the junction does not follow the germline gene, possibly because of a read error. The gene calls are TRBV19 and TRBJ2-6; TRBD2 matches at 7 bases. CDR1 LNHDA and CDR2 SQIVND come from the germline V gene (reference sequence). The CDR3 covers 17 residues. The CDR3 DNA sequence: TGTGCCAGTATGGGGAGGGCTGGGGACTCTGGGGCCGACGTCCTGACTTTC. Translation gives CASMGRAGDSGADVLTF.

The chain is built from TRBV7-6 and TRBJ2-7; 8 bases match TRBD1. V was pared by 0 bases and J by 4 bases, with 5 bases of the junction left unmatched. The germline V gene encodes CDR1 SGHVS and CDR2 FNYEAQ. There are 15 residues in the CDR3. The CDR3 region is CASSLATGARYEQYF. CDR3 coding DNA: TGTGCCAGCAGCTTAGCGACAGGGGCTCGGTACGAGCAGTACTTC.

V usage is TRBV11-2 and J usage is TRBJ1-1; D perhaps matches TRBD1 (5 bases). V lost 4 bases to trimming and J lost 4 bases, with 16 bases between them. The germline CDR1 and CDR2 sequences are SGHAT and FQNNGV. The CDR3 length is 15 residues. The CDR3 DNA reads TGTGCCAGCAGCTCTCGCAGGGACTGGAGCACTGAAGCTTTCTTT. It yields the protein CASSSRRDWSTEAFF. Drawing the rest from reference TRBV11-2 and TRBJ1-1, the complete variable domain is EAGVAQSPRYKIIEKRQSVAFWCNPISGHATLYWYQQILGQGPKLLIQFQNNGVVDDSQLPKDRFSAERLKGVDSTLKIQPAKLEDSAVYLCASSSRRDWSTEAFFGQGTRLTVV.

The chain carries TRBV6-1 and TRBJ2-5, with D tentatively TRBD1 (6 bases). Trimming removed 4 bases from V and 1 base from J, with 10 bases in between. Germline CDR1 is MNHNS and CDR2 is SASEGT. The CDR3 runs 14 residues. The CDR3 coding sequence is TGTGCCAGCAGTGCCAGGACAGTCCAAGAGACCCAGTACTTC. The encoded protein is CASSARTVQETQYF.

This chain links TRBV7-3 with TRBJ2-7; D is ambiguous. The CDR3 is made up of 13 amino acids. Trimming left V 2 bases short and J 3 bases short, with 8 bases between. Germline-derived CDR1 and CDR2 are SGHTA and FQGTGA. CDR3 in DNA: TGTGCCAGCAGCTTAGGGCCGAACTACGAGCAGTACTTC. This gives the protein CASSLGPNYEQYF.